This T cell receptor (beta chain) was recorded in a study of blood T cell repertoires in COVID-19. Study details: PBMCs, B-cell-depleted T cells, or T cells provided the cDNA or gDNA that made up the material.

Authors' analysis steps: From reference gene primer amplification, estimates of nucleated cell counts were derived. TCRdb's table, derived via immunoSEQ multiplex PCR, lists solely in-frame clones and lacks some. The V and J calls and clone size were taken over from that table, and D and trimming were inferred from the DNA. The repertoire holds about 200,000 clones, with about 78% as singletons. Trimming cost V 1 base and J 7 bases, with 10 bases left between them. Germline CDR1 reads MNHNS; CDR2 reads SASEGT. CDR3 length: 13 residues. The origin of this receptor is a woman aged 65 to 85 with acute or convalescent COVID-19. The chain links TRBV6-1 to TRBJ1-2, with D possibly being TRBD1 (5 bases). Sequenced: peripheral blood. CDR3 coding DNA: TGTGCCAGCAGTGAAGAGGGAAGGGGTGGCTACACCTTC. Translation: CASSEEGRGGYTF.